This TCR beta chain was sequenced in a study of shared clonotypes between healthy human individuals. The donors, healthy adults who were HIV-negative, had experienced no recent acute infections or vaccinations. V trimming: 5 bases; J trimming: 4 bases; junction bases outside the gene matches: 11. The germline gives CDR1 MNHEY, CDR2 SMNVEV (reference sequence). The length of the CDR3 is 16 residues. Assay used: immunoSEQ multiplex PCR; TCRdb lists only in-frame clones, some missing. The data contain hundreds of thousands of clones, around 79% of them seen just once; the ten biggest clones take up around 14%.

This sequence originates from a woman between 40 and 50 years old in good health. Some clones in this sample may be carry-over from other donors' samples. The sample taken for sequencing was PBMCs. The V gene is TRBV27, the J gene TRBJ2-3; the match to TRBD2 covers 8 bases. CDR3 protein: CASSTRRAGVADTQYF. CDR3 nucleotides: TGTGCCAGCAGTACCCGTCGAGCGGGAGTTGCAGATACGCAGTATTTT.